The present T cell receptor beta chain was sequenced within a study of neoadjuvant nivolumab and ipilimumab in lung cancer. Findings and caveats of the study: Compared with tumor-adjacent uninvolved lung, resected tumors showed greater richness and clonality. Higher pretherapy blood TCR richness went with higher resected-tumor richness.

V was pared by 0 bases and J by 6 bases, with 24 bases between. Germline V gene sequence: CDR1 SGHRS, CDR2 YFSETQ. The CDR3 is 18 residues long. On this clone itself: Its target is unknown.

TCRdb's table, derived via immunoSEQ multiplex PCR, lists solely in-frame clones and lacks some. In the table there are roughly 20,000 clones, around three quarters of which are singletons. The chain uses TRBV5-1 and TRBJ1-2; weak D call: TRBD1 (5 bases). This receptor was taken from an adult with non-small cell lung cancer. The starting material was tumor tissue, obtained after neoadjuvant nivolumab, alone or with ipilimumab, at or shortly before surgery. The DNA of the CDR3 is TGCGCCAGCAGCTTGGTATCGGGGGACCAACTTGGTGGGCATGGCTACACCTTC. It translates to CASSLVSGDQLGGHGYTF. The full variable domain, with the rest looked up from reference TRBV5-1 and TRBJ1-2, is KAGVTQTPRYLIKTRGQQVTLSCSPISGHRSVSWYQQTPGQGLQFLFEYFSETQRNKGNFPGRFSGRQFSNSRSEMNVSTLELGDSALYLCASSLVSGDQLGGHGYTFGSGTRLTVV.